The 13 T cell receptor beta chains reported below all come from one sample, sequenced in a study of OX40 agonist ivuxolimab in advanced cancers. This table comes from immunoSEQ multiplex PCR, and its TCRdb copy is limited to in-frame clones, with some not included. The table has roughly 74,000 clones, roughly 84% seen once. Sequences were derived from CD4+ or CD8+ T cells sorted from blood, sampled in a trial of the OX40 agonist ivuxolimab. All receptors derive from an adult with an advanced solid tumor such as melanoma, head and neck, liver or kidney cancer.

Of note for this clone: Within the sample, other DNA sequences also encode this same CDR3. This chain connects TRBV6-5 to TRBJ1-6; TRBD1 matches 7 bases. Germline CDR1 reads MNHEY; CDR2 reads SVGAGI. Trimming removed 9 bases from V and 9 bases from J; junction bases left unmatched: 11. The CDR3 covers 14 residues. The CDR3 loop reads CASRPGTARSPLHF. The CDR3 nucleotides read TGTGCCAGTAGACCCGGGACAGCGCGTTCACCCCTCCACTTT.

This chain uses TRBV28 with TRBJ1-2; 10 nucleotides align to TRBD1. Germline lookup yields CDR1 MDHEN and CDR2 SYDVKM. The ends lost 3 bases at V and 3 bases at J; junction bases unmatched: 7. CDR3 size: 16 residues. For the CDR3, the DNA is TGTGCCAGCAGTTTTGACAGGGGGCCGATAGACTATGGCTACACCTTC. Translated, it gives CASSFDRGPIDYGYTF.

The chain combines TRBV4-2 with TRBJ2-4; TRBD2 might be the D (7 bases). This CDR3 comprises 16 residues. Trimming removed 0 bases at V and 6 bases at J, with 15 bases between. The germline V gene has CDR1 LGHNA and CDR2 YNFKEQ. CDR3 amino acids: CASSQDLGGGRNIQYF. CDR3 coding DNA: TGTGCCAGCAGCCAAGATCTGGGGGGGGGCAGAAACATTCAGTACTTC.

A remark on this clone: Different DNA sequences within this sample yield the same CDR3. V is TRBV19 and J is TRBJ1-1, with TRBD1 identical over 9 bases. Germline trimming cut 2 bases from V and 2 bases from J; bases unmatched to any gene: 3. Germline loops: CDR1 LNHDA, CDR2 SQIVND (reference sequence). The CDR3 is 15 amino acids. CDR3 DNA: TGTGCCAGTAGTATAAGGGGACAGGGTAACACTGAAGCTTTCTTT. Its protein is CASSIRGQGNTEAFF.

The genes are TRBV4-2 and TRBJ2-5; 8 nucleotides line up with TRBD2. The CDR3 sequence is 16 residues long. The V and J ends lost 0 bases and 5 bases, in that order; junction bases with no gene match: 8. The germline V gene has CDR1 LGHNA and CDR2 YNFKEQ. This CDR3 reads CASSQERGGREETQYF. The CDR3 nucleotides read TGTGCCAGCAGCCAAGAACGGGGGGGAAGGGAGGAGACCCAGTACTTC.

Concerning this clone itself: A junction boundary mismatches the germline segment, possibly from a read error. This chain joins TRBV4-1 and TRBJ1-2; D is ambiguous. The CDR3 is 12 amino acids. The germline V gene has CDR1 MGHRA and CDR2 YSYEKL. DNA of the CDR3: TGTGCCAGCAGCCAACCCTATGAAGGCTACACCTTC. As protein: CASSQPYEGYTF.

V gene TRBV27 combines with J gene TRBJ1-1, with D tentatively TRBD1 (6 bases). The CDR3 runs 14 residues. V lost 2 bases and J lost 5, with 12 bases in between. Germline V gene sequence: CDR1 MNHEY, CDR2 SMNVEV (reference sequence). The CDR3: CASSLRQGRTEAFF. For the CDR3, the DNA is TGTGCCAGCAGTTTACGGCAGGGGAGGACTGAAGCTTTCTTT.

This chain's CDR3 is CASKNRVGGTGELFF. The CDR3 bases are TGTGCCAGCAAAAACAGGGTTGGTGGCACCGGGGAGCTGTTTTTT. The chain links TRBV28 to TRBJ2-2, with a tentative D call TRBD1 (6 bases). This CDR3 comprises 15 residues. In germline, CDR1 is MDHEN, CDR2 SYDVKM. V lost 7 bases, J lost 4 bases, and 16 bases lay in between. The full variable domain, rest sourced from reference TRBV28 and TRBJ2-2, is DVKVTQSSRYLVKRTGEKVFLECVQDMDHENMFWYRQDPGLGLRLIYFSYDVKMKEKGDIPEGYSVSREKKERFSLILESASTNQTSMYLCASKNRVGGTGELFFGEGSRLTVL.

V and J are TRBV19 and TRBJ1-1, with 7 bases fitting TRBD1. Trimming at V came to 6 bases and at J to 6 bases, leaving 7 bases not matched to a gene. This CDR3 comprises 13 residues. Germline V gives CDR1 LNHDA, CDR2 SQIVND (reference sequence). The CDR3 coding sequence is TGTGCCAGTAGGGACAGGTTTTCCCCTGAAGCTTTCTTT. Translating gives CASRDRFSPEAFF.

This chain connects TRBV19 to TRBJ1-1; no clear D gene. The germline V gene has CDR1 LNHDA and CDR2 SQIVND (reference sequence). The length of the CDR3 is 13 residues. Trimming took off 7 bases at V and 3 bases at J, with 12 bases between the two ends. The CDR3, as DNA: TGTGCCAGTAAATCGATGAGGGACACTGAAGCTTTCTTT. This codes for CASKSMRDTEAFF.

This sequence joins TRBV7-3 and TRBJ2-2; D perhaps matches TRBD1 (5 bases). V dropped 2 bases and J dropped 0 bases, with 7 bases sitting between them. Germline CDR1 and CDR2: SGHTA and FQGTGA. CDR3 size: 15 residues. The CDR3 spells CASSLGRANTGELFF. For the CDR3, the DNA is TGTGCCAGCAGCTTAGGCAGGGCGAACACCGGGGAGCTGTTTTTT.

The V and J genes are TRBV4-3 and TRBJ1-1, with a possible D match to TRBD1 (5 bases). CDR1 and CDR2 (germline): LGHNA, YSLEER. The CDR3 runs 15 residues. V was pared by 4 bases and J by 4 bases, with 16 bases between. The CDR3 DNA reads TGCGCCAGCAGCCGCTCGGGCAGGGAGGGCACTGAAGCTTTCTTT. It encodes CASSRSGREGTEAFF.

The chain combines TRBV5-1 with TRBJ2-3; perhaps TRBD1 as D (5 bases). Looked up from germline, CDR1 is SGHRS and CDR2 is YFSETQ. Trimming stripped 4 bases from V and 6 bases from J, with 21 bases between. The CDR3 sequence is 16 residues long. The CDR3 protein is CASSANPSMTADTQYF. CDR3 DNA sequence: TGCGCCAGCAGCGCCAACCCTAGTATGACAGCCGATACGCAGTATTTT.